These 19 T cell receptor beta chains share one sample of origin, sequenced in a study of T cell responses to AZD1222 COVID-19 vaccine. The method was immunoSEQ multiplex PCR; TCRdb's version includes in-frame clones alone and lacks a portion of them. This sample has 120,000 to 150,000 clones, with around 91% found just once. This sample comprised peripheral blood, obtained 28 days after the second AZD1222 dose. The receptors here all came from an adult who received the AZD1222 COVID-19 vaccine.

V usage is TRBV7-3 and J usage is TRBJ2-3; D uncertain. The CDR3 is 13 amino acids. From germline, CDR1 is SGHTA and CDR2 FQGTGA. Trimming stripped 2 bases from V and 2 bases from J, with 5 bases between. DNA of the CDR3: TGTGCCAGCAGCTTACAGGTCACAGATACGCAGTATTTT. Protein product: CASSLQVTDTQYF.

This chain uses TRBV9 with TRBJ2-3; the D is unclear. Germline V gene sequence: CDR1 SGDLS, CDR2 YYNGEE. Between the trimmed V and J ends, which lost 0 bases and 1 base, there was a span of 3 bases. CDR3 length: 13 amino acids. The CDR3 region is CASSVGGTDTQYF. CDR3 in DNA: TGTGCCAGCAGCGTAGGGGGCACAGATACGCAGTATTTT.

This clone was recorded a few times. The rearrangement links TRBV29-1 to TRBJ1-2; 7 bases match TRBD1. Trimming took 4 bases from V and 9 from J; bases not matched to a gene: 8. This CDR3 has 12 amino acids. Germline lookup yields CDR1 SQVTM and CDR2 ANQGSEA. The CDR3 here is CSVGGQGESYTF. CDR3 bases: TGCAGCGTTGGGGGGCAGGGGGAAAGCTACACCTTC.

The V and J genes are TRBV11-3 and TRBJ2-2; 9 bases match TRBD2. V lost 4 bases, J lost 6 bases, and 6 bases stayed unmatched. This CDR3 region has 15 residues. Germline CDR1 is SGHNT and CDR2 is YENEEA. The CDR3 DNA reads as TGTGCCAGCAGCTACCGAGTAGCGGGGGCCGGGGAGCTGTTTTTT. Translated, it gives CASSYRVAGAGELFF.

The chain joins TRBV28 to TRBJ1-2; possible D gene TRBD1, 5 bases. Germline V gene data show CDR1 as MDHEN and CDR2 as SYDVKM. The ends were cut back, 5 bases at V and 4 bases at J, with 14 bases in the middle. This CDR3 is 14 amino acids long. Here the CDR3 reads CASSPGVVPYGYTF. The CDR3, as DNA: TGTGCCAGCAGTCCGGGGGTAGTCCCCTATGGCTACACCTTC.

The chain uses TRBV9 and TRBJ1-3; no clear D. Per the germline V gene, CDR1 is SGDLS and CDR2 is YYNGEE. The V gene lost 3 bases and the J gene lost 0 bases, with 7 bases spanning the gap. CDR3 length: 14 residues. The CDR3 is CASSAVGSGNTIYF. CDR3 nucleotide sequence: TGTGCCAGCAGCGCGGTCGGCTCTGGAAACACCATATATTTT.

V and J are TRBV11-2 and TRBJ1-4, with a weak D call TRBD1 (6 bases). The CDR3 totals 15 residues. Germline CDR1 reads SGHAT; CDR2 reads FQNNGV. V was clipped by 4 bases and J by 4 bases, with 13 bases between them. CDR3 in DNA: TGTGCCAGCAGCTACCGACAGGCCTTTAATGAAAAACTGTTTTTT. Translating it yields CASSYRQAFNEKLFF.

The J gene is TRBJ1-2, the V gene TRBV29-1; 9 positions agree with TRBD1. With 4 bases clipped from V and 5 bases from J, the junction kept 11 bases outside the gene matches. Germline-derived CDR1 and CDR2 are SQVTM and ANQGSEA. The CDR3 spans 15 residues. The CDR3 protein is CSVAGQGDKGYGYTF. The CDR3 DNA reads TGCAGCGTTGCGGGACAGGGAGATAAGGGTTATGGCTACACCTTC.

The J gene is TRBJ1-2, the V gene TRBV28; the match to TRBD1 covers 11 bases. V lost 6 bases to trimming and J lost 8 bases; unmatched junction nucleotides: 5. CDR1 is MDHEN and CDR2 is SYDVKM in the germline V gene. The CDR3 has 13 amino acids. CDR3 amino acids: CASRPGQGGGYTF. The CDR3, as DNA: TGTGCCAGCAGACCGGGACAGGGGGGAGGCTACACCTTC.

The chain carries TRBV28 and TRBJ1-1; a possible D gene is TRBD1 (5 bases). Trimming took 5 bases from V and 0 from J, leaving 13 bases between them. This CDR3 spans 15 amino acids. Germline V gene sequence: CDR1 MDHEN, CDR2 SYDVKM. CDR3 sequence (DNA): TGTGCCAGCAGTCCCCCGACAGCTTTGAACACTGAAGCTTTCTTT. It specifies CASSPPTALNTEAFF.

This chain links TRBV5-1 with TRBJ1-1; D gene ambiguous. This CDR3 spans 13 amino acids. In germline, CDR1 is SGHRS, CDR2 YFSETQ. The V end was cut by 1 base, the J end by 3 bases, with 7 bases between. The CDR3 spells CASSLIIDTEAFF. Written as DNA, the CDR3 is TGCGCCAGCAGCTTGATCATAGACACTGAAGCTTTCTTT.

This clone was seen more than once but under ten times. V usage is TRBV7-2 and J usage is TRBJ2-7, with 8 positions matching TRBD2. V trimming: 5 bases; J trimming: 5 bases; junction bases outside the gene matches: 11. CDR1 SGHTA and CDR2 FQGNSA come from the germline V gene. This CDR3 region has 15 residues. The CDR3 nucleotides read TGTGCCAGCAGCACTAACCCGGGACTAGGTAACGAGCAGTACTTC. Its translation: CASSTNPGLGNEQYF.

The V and J genes are TRBV11-1 and TRBJ1-2; no clear D. Germline V gene data show CDR1 as SGHAT and CDR2 as FQDESV (reference sequence). Trimming pared 3 bases from V and 0 bases from J, leaving 5 bases between. The CDR3 loop spans 13 amino acids. The CDR3 DNA is TGTGCCAGCAGCTTCGATGCTAACTATGGCTACACCTTC. Translated: CASSFDANYGYTF.

This clone was detected only once. The chain links TRBV24-1 to TRBJ1-6, with no clear D. V shed 1 base and J shed 0 bases, with 15 bases lying between them. This CDR3 has 19 amino acids. Germline CDR1 is KGHDR and CDR2 is SFDVKD. Here the CDR3 DNA reads TGTGCCACCAGTGATTTCGGACGGAAAATAGGCTCCTATAATTCACCCCTCCACTTT. The encoded protein is CATSDFGRKIGSYNSPLHF.

The genes are TRBV2 and TRBJ1-2; D might be TRBD1 (6 bases). Germline V gives CDR1 SNHLY, CDR2 FYNNEI. V gave up 9 bases and J gave up 4 bases, with 15 bases separating them. The CDR3 runs 13 residues. The CDR3 DNA follows: TGTGCCAGTAGGGGGGAAGTGGGCTATGGCTACACCTTC. It codes for CASRGEVGYGYTF. The whole variable domain, filled in from reference TRBV2 and TRBJ1-2, reads EPEVTQTPSHQVTQMGQEVILRCVPISNHLYFYWYRQILGQKVEFLVSFYNNEISEKSEIFDDQFSVERPDGSNFTLKIRSTKLEDSAMYFCASRGEVGYGYTFGSGTRLTVV.

The V gene is TRBV6-5, the J gene TRBJ1-2; tentatively, D is TRBD1 (6 bases). This CDR3 is built from 12 residues. CDR1 MNHEY and CDR2 SVGAGI come from the germline V gene. V dropped 5 bases and J dropped 8 bases, with 12 bases sitting between them. The CDR3 here is CASSTQGRGYTF. The CDR3 nucleotides are TGTGCCAGCAGTACCCAGGGGAGGGGCTACACCTTC.

The rearrangement joins TRBV7-2 to TRBJ2-7; 7 nucleotides line up with TRBD2. V gave up 5 bases and J gave up 2 bases; unmatched junction bases: 6. The V gene's germline CDR1 is SGHTA and CDR2 FQGNSA. CDR3 length equals 14 residues. Here the CDR3 DNA reads TGTGCCAGCAGCATTAGCGGGCTACCCTACGAGCAGTACTTC. Protein sequence: CASSISGLPYEQYF.

CDR3 coding DNA: TGTGCCAGCAGTGAAGGAGGGACAGGGAACACTGAAGCTTTCTTT. Translating it yields CASSEGGTGNTEAFF. The chain combines TRBV6-1 with TRBJ1-1; 8 positions match TRBD1. Trimming took 1 base from V and 1 from J; bases not matched to a gene: 2. In germline, CDR1 is MNHNS, CDR2 SASEGT. The CDR3 contains 15 residues.

The chain is built from TRBV10-3 and TRBJ1-2, with 8 positions matching TRBD1. The V and J ends lost 9 bases and 2 bases, in that order; junction bases with no gene match: 5. Germline V gene data show CDR1 as ENHRY and CDR2 as SYGVKD. The CDR3 has 13 residues. The CDR3 loop is CAIVQGDNYGYTF. The CDR3 region has the DNA TGTGCCATAGTACAGGGGGACAACTATGGCTACACCTTC.